These 14 T cell receptor beta chains were all obtained from the same sample, sequenced in a study of CD8 T cells in Susac syndrome (dated by TCRdb to about 2019). Library preparation was by the immunoSEQ multiplex PCR assay. RNA was extracted using the RNeasy kit, and about 0.45 to 1 microgram was reverse transcribed with random hexamers. TCRdb reanalyzed the raw reads on its own, using fastp at Q25 for trimming and MiXCR for clone calling, and kept in-frame beta chains. For every CDR3 protein sequence, its rows merge into one entry that carries the most common genes and DNA. The sample table records some 260,000 distinct CDR3 sequences; approximately 84% of these occur just once. In total, the top ten clones hold around 0.12% of the sample. The specimen was CD8+ T cells from PBMCs. The origin of the receptors is a human donor with multiple sclerosis.

This chain uses TRBV7-6 with TRBJ1-1, with D uncertain. V lost 1 base to trimming and J lost 1 base, with 10 bases between them. Germline V CDR1 and CDR2: SGHVS, FNYEAQ. The length of the CDR3 is 15 residues. The CDR3 sequence: CASSLGSGGNTEAFF. The DNA for the CDR3 is TGTGCCAGCAGCTTAGGGTCAGGAGGGAACACTGAAGCTTTCTTT. Complete variable domain (other parts from reference TRBV7-6 and TRBJ1-1): GAGVSQSPRYKVTKRGQDVALRCDPISGHVSLYWYRQALGQGPEFLTYFNYEAQQDKSGLPNDRFSAERPEGSISTLTIQRTEQRDSAMYRCASSLGSGGNTEAFFGQGTRLTVV.

The V and J genes are TRBV7-9 and TRBJ2-1; D not certain. There are 14 residues in the CDR3. Trimming shortened V by 5 bases and J by 9 bases, and 17 bases separated the two germline ends. Germline V gene data show CDR1 as SEHNR and CDR2 as FQNEAQ (reference sequence). CDR3 nucleotides: TGTGCCAGCAGCCCCGACCTAGTCTTGGTTGAGCAGTTCTTC. As protein: CASSPDLVLVEQFF.

This clonotype occurred once. The rearrangement uses TRBV5-1 and TRBJ1-2; a weak D match, TRBD1 (6 bases). CDR1 SGHRS and CDR2 YFSETQ come from the germline V gene. The CDR3 contains 14 residues. Trimming stripped 0 bases from V and 6 bases from J, with 12 bases between. The CDR3 DNA reads TGCGCCAGCAGCTTGGAGTGGGGGGCGGATGGCTACACCTTC. The encoded protein is CASSLEWGADGYTF.

The chain employs TRBV9 and TRBJ1-1, with no clear D. Germline-derived CDR1 and CDR2 are SGDLS and YYNGEE. Trimming left V 3 bases short and J 6 bases short, with 15 bases between. The CDR3 contains 14 residues. CDR3 DNA: TGTGCCAGCAGCGCCCAAGGGAAAATCTCTGAAGCTTTCTTT. Translating gives CASSAQGKISEAFF.

The CDR3 DNA is TGTGCCTGGAGGCAGGGTCCCGGGGAGCTGTTTTTT. The encoded protein is CAWRQGPGELFF. V usage is TRBV30 and J usage is TRBJ2-2, with D perhaps matching TRBD1 (5 bases). CDR1 and CDR2 (germline): GTSNPN, SVGIG (reference sequence). The V gene lost 3 bases and the J gene lost 6 bases, with 8 bases spanning the gap. This CDR3 has 12 amino acids.

The rearrangement joins TRBV3-1 to TRBJ2-7, with 9 bases matching TRBD1. Germline V CDR1 and CDR2: LGHDT, YNNKEL (reference sequence). The CDR3 covers 17 residues. Trimming at V came to 4 bases and at J to 6 bases, leaving 16 bases not matched to a gene. The CDR3 coding sequence is TGTGCCAGCAGCCCCGGGGACACCGGGACAGGGTATTCCGAGCAGTACTTC. Translated, it gives CASSPGDTGTGYSEQYF.

This clonotype was seen a few times. J is TRBJ2-7 and V is TRBV12-3 or TRBV12-4; 9 bases match TRBD2. This CDR3 has 15 amino acids. The J segment lost 2 bases and the V segment lost 8 bases, leaving 10 bases of the junction unmatched. In nucleotides, the CDR3 is TGTGCCAGCGCCCAGGTAGCGGGAGAACCCTACGAGCAGTACTTC. Its protein is CASAQVAGEPYEQYF.

The sample holds one count of this clonotype. The V call is TRBV28, the J call TRBJ1-2, with 10 bases identical to TRBD1. Germline V lookup: CDR1 MDHEN, CDR2 SYDVKM. This CDR3 comprises 19 residues. Unmatched junction bases numbered 15, after V lost 2 bases and J lost 3 bases. CDR3 sequence reads: CASSLQRRADRGRYYGYTF. For the CDR3, the DNA is TGTGCCAGCAGTTTACAAAGACGAGCCGACAGGGGGCGCTACTATGGCTACACCTTC.

J is TRBJ2-7 and V is TRBV20-1; 9 bases are a match to TRBD1. CDR1 and CDR2 from the germline V gene are DFQATT and SNEGSKA (reference sequence). The V gene end was trimmed by 2 bases and the J gene end by 4 bases; junction bases not matched to a gene: 6. The CDR3 length is 14 residues. This chain's CDR3 is CSARPRDREYEQYF. The DNA of the CDR3 is TGCAGTGCTAGACCGCGGGACAGGGAGTACGAGCAGTACTTC.

The chain employs TRBV7-9 and TRBJ2-1, with D tentatively TRBD2 (5 bases). This CDR3 region has 16 residues. Germline values: CDR1 SEHNR, CDR2 FQNEAQ (reference sequence). V was cut by 6 bases and J by 5 bases, with 20 bases left in between. The CDR3 DNA sequence: TGTGCCAGCAGTCCATCAACTAGTGTCGGCGACAATGAGCAGTTCTTC. It translates to CASSPSTSVGDNEQFF. The entire variable domain, with the rest obtained from reference TRBV7-9 and TRBJ2-1, is as follows: DTGVSQNPRHKITKRGQNVTFRCDPISEHNRLYWYRQTLGQGPEFLTYFQNEAQLEKSRLLSDRFSAERPKGSFSTLEIQRTEQGDSAMYLCASSPSTSVGDNEQFFGPGTRLTVL.

This clonotype has only one observation. The chain carries TRBV6-5 and TRBJ2-4; TRBD2 is a possible D gene (6 bases). The V gene lost 0 bases and the J gene lost 0 bases, with 12 bases spanning the gap. Looked up from germline, CDR1 is MNHEY and CDR2 is SVGAGI. CDR3 length: 17 amino acids. The CDR3 loop is CASSYSMAGGAKNIQYF. The DNA of the CDR3 is TGTGCCAGCAGTTACTCGATGGCCGGGGGAGCCAAAAACATTCAGTACTTC.

This clonotype appeared a few times. The V and J genes are TRBV5-1 and TRBJ2-7, with D uncertain. Germline lookup yields CDR1 SGHRS and CDR2 YFSETQ. CDR3 size: 15 residues. V was trimmed by 2 bases and J by 1 base, leaving 13 bases between them. CDR3 nucleotides: TGCGCCAGCAGCTTATACAAGGCCCCATCCTACGAGCAGTACTTC. This gives the protein CASSLYKAPSYEQYF.

The V gene is TRBV29-1, the J gene TRBJ1-3; D unresolved. V lost 3 bases and J lost 1, with 10 bases in between. In germline, CDR1 is SQVTM, CDR2 ANQGSEA. This CDR3 comprises 14 residues. The CDR3 sequence is CSVDIRESGNTIYF. CDR3 sequence (DNA): TGCAGCGTTGATATTCGAGAGTCTGGAAACACCATATATTTT.

This chain links TRBV27 with TRBJ2-5; 8 nucleotides line up with TRBD1. CDR3 length: 15 amino acids. The germline V gene has CDR1 MNHEY and CDR2 SMNVEV (reference sequence). The V gene end was trimmed by 4 bases and the J gene end by 7 bases; junction bases not matched to a gene: 11. Here the CDR3 DNA reads TGTGCCAGCAGTTCCAGGGGGCGAGAAGGGGGGACCCAGTACTTC. Its protein is CASSSRGREGGTQYF.